This record concerns one T cell receptor beta chain sequence. Its antigen remains unidentified. Donors were ostensibly healthy at sampling, although undocumented immune exposures were probable. The germline V gene encodes CDR1 KGHSH and CDR2 LQKENI. With V trimmed by 3 bases and J by 0 bases, 4 bases remained unmatched. This CDR3 is 16 amino acids long. Researchers ran the PCR with 60 Vbeta and 13 Jbeta primers. TCRdb's table, derived via immunoSEQ multiplex PCR, lists solely in-frame clones and lacks some. This repertoire shows under 300,000 clones, 70% to 90% found once; its top ten account for roughly 2%. These data originate in a study of cytomegalovirus exposure and HLA in healthy donors. Study findings and constraints: According to an earlier analysis, most TCR beta V segments yielded productive rearrangements about 90% or about 30% of the time.

The sequence came from a middle-aged woman in good health and CMV-seropositive. Material for sequencing was PBMCs. The chain joins TRBV18 to TRBJ2-3; 9 bases map to TRBD2. In DNA, the CDR3 is TGTGCCAGCTCACCCGCTAGCGGGACGAGCACAGATACGCAGTATTTT. This translates into CASSPASGTSTDTQYF.